The present T cell receptor beta chain was sequenced within a study of T cell repertoires in cytomegalovirus infection. Across the study: Signatures in public TCR beta sequences pointed to both CMV infection and matching HLA type.

Findings of the study overall: Based on cumulative public TCR beta family frequency, carriers of CMV plus the relevant HLA were identified.

This clonotype was seen ten or more times. As yet, its antigen is unknown. CDR1 is SGHTA, CDR2 FQGNSA, per germline. V lost 5 bases, J lost 2 bases, and 7 bases stayed unmatched. This CDR3 spans 15 amino acids. TCRdb re-called the reads through MiXCR, storing one row per CDR3 protein. The profile covers under 200,000 distinct CDR3 sequences, with approximately 9.6% appearing a single time and approximately 4.6% taken by the ten largest. The chain carries TRBV7-2 and TRBJ2-5, with TRBD2 matching 8 bases. This clonotype originated in a human donor in good health (CMV status not recorded). Some clones in this sample may be carry-over from other donors' samples. The sequencing sample was made of PBMCs. DNA of the CDR3: TGTGCCAGCAGCCTTATAGCGGGACCACAAGAGACCCAGTACTTC. The encoded protein is CASSLIAGPQETQYF.